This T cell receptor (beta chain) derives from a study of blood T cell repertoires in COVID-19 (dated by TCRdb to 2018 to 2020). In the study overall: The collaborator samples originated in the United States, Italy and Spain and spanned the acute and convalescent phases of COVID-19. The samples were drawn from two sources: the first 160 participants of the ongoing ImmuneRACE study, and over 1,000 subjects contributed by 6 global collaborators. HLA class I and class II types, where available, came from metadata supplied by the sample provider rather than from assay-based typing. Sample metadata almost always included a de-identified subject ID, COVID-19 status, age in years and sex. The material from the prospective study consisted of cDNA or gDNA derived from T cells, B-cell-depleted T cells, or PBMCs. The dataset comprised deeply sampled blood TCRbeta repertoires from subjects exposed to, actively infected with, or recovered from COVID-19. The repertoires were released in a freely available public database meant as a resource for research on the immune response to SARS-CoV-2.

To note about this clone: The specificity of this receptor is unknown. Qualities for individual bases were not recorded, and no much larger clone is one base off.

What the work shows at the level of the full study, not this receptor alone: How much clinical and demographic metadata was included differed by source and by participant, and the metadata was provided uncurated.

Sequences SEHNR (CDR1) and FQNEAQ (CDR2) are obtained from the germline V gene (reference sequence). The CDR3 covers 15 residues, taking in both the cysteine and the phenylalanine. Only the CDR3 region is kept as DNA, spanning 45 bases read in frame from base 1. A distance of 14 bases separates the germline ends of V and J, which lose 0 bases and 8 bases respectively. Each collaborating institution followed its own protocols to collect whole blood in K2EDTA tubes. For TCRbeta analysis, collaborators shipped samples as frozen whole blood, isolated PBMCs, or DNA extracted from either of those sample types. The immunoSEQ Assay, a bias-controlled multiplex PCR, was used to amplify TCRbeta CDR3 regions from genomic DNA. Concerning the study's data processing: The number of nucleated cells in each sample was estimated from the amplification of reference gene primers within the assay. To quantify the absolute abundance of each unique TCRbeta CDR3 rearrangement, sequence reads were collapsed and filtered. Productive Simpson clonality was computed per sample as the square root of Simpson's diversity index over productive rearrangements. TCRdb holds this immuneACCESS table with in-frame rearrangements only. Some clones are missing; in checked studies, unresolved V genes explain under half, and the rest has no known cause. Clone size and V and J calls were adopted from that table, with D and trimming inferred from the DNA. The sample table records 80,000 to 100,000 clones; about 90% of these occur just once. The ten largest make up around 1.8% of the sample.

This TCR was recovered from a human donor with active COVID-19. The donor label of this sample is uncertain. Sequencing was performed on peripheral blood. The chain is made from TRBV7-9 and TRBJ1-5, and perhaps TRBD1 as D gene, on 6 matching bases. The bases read TGTGCCAGCAGCTTAGCCGGGGGGGCAAGGGAGCCCCAGCATTTT. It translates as CASSLAGGAREPQHF.